The clone carrying this TCR beta chain counts as medium-sized (0.01 to 0.1%). Its target is unknown. The data were taken from a study of PD-1 blockade in mismatch repair-deficient tumors. Study background: Enrolled about 2012-2016, patients had progressing, pretreated mismatch repair-deficient cancers of about a dozen types. Findings of the study overall: Rapid post-treatment expansion, then contraction, generally preceding radiologic response, marked tumor-resident clones.

Mismatch repair deficiency was confirmed in all patients, by PCR or immunohistochemistry. TCR sequencing covered a few patients who responded to pembrolizumab. Assay: immunoSEQ multiplex PCR; the TCRdb copy retains only in-frame clones and omits some. The repertoire consists of 40,000 to 60,000 clones, with about 80% occurring once and the leading ten covering about 3.5%. This clonotype was obtained from an adult with mismatch repair-deficient cancer. The sample in question was peripheral blood, obtained 4 weeks after starting pembrolizumab.

CDR3 residues: CASRGAGAGGFEQFF. CDR3 nucleotide sequence: TGTGCCAGCAGAGGAGCGGGAGCCGGTGGTTTTGAGCAGTTCTTC. The V call is TRBV6-5, the J call TRBJ2-1, with 8 bases matching TRBD2. Germline lookup yields CDR1 MNHEY and CDR2 SVGAGI. This CDR3 comprises 15 residues. V gave up 6 bases and J gave up 9 bases; unmatched junction bases: 13.